This is a list of T cell receptor beta chains from one sample in a study of control samples from healthy donors and cancer patients. Profiled with immunoSEQ multiplex PCR; TCRdb holds only in-frame clones, not every one. The data show fewer than 200,000 clones, under 96% seen once. The sample was blood. The receptors stem from a woman aged 25 to 39 in good health. The CDR3 runs from the conserved cysteine through the conserved F or W. The order of the fields is clone size, V gene, D gene, J gene, CDR3 DNA, CDR3 protein. The D gene is left open where the match is weak. Only some rows state a clone size, as once, few, many or a class for expanded clones.

clone size: NA
V gene: TRBV5-1
D gene: TRBD1
J gene: TRBJ2-7
CDR3 DNA: TGCGCCAGCAGCTTTTGGGCAGGGGGCTACGAGCAGTACTTC
CDR3 protein: CASSFWAGGYEQYF

clone size: NA
V gene: TRBV29-1
D gene: NA
J gene: TRBJ2-1
CDR3 DNA: TGCAGCCTCTCCCAGGGGGGCGGGAGAGGGGAGCAGTTCTTC
CDR3 protein: CSLSQGGGRGEQFF

clone size: NA
V gene: TRBV10-1
D gene: TRBD1
J gene: TRBJ2-1
CDR3 DNA: TGCGCCAGCAGTGAAGGAGACAGGGGATACAATGAGCAGTTCTTC
CDR3 protein: CASSEGDRGYNEQFF

clone size: NA
V gene: TRBV27
D gene: NA
J gene: TRBJ1-4
CDR3 DNA: TGTGCCAGCAGTCTCACATGGTCATGGAATGAAAAACTGTTTTTT
CDR3 protein: CASSLTWSWNEKLFF

clone size: NA
V gene: TRBV7-8
D gene: NA
J gene: TRBJ2-1
CDR3 DNA: TGTGCCAGCAGCTTAGGATACCGATTAAGACACAATGAGCAGTTCTTC
CDR3 protein: CASSLGYRLRHNEQFF

clone size: NA
V gene: TRBV19
D gene: TRBD2
J gene: TRBJ2-1
CDR3 DNA: TGTGCCAGTAGTATTACATACCGGGACTACTGGGACTACAATGAGCAGTTCTTC
CDR3 protein: CASSITYRDYWDYNEQFF

clone size: NA
V gene: TRBV12-5
D gene: NA
J gene: TRBJ2-2
CDR3 DNA: TGTGCTAGTGGTTTCAGCCTCCAATCTTTGACCGGGGAGCTGTTTTTT
CDR3 protein: CASGFSLQSLTGELFF

clone size: once
V gene: TRBV18
D gene: NA
J gene: TRBJ1-1
CDR3 DNA: TGTGCCAGCTCACCACTGACAGGCTCCGTCACTGAAGCTTTCTTT
CDR3 protein: CASSPLTGSVTEAFF

clone size: NA
V gene: TRBV9
D gene: NA
J gene: TRBJ2-6
CDR3 DNA: TGTGCCAGCAGCGTGGGGAGTCGGGCCAACGTCCTGACTTTC
CDR3 protein: CASSVGSRANVLTF

clone size: NA
V gene: TRBV6-2/TRBV6-3
D gene: NA
J gene: TRBJ1-1
CDR3 DNA: TGTGCCGGCAGTTACTACCCAGCCACTGAAGCTTTCTTT
CDR3 protein: CAGSYYPATEAFF

clone size: NA
V gene: TRBV2
D gene: TRBD2
J gene: TRBJ2-1
CDR3 DNA: TGTGCCAGCAGTTCTGATACTAGCGGGGTCTACAATGAGCAGTTCTTC
CDR3 protein: CASSSDTSGVYNEQFF